The 25 T cell receptor beta chains below were found in one sample sequenced in a study of blood T cell repertoires in COVID-19. Generated by immunoSEQ multiplex PCR, the TCRdb table keeps only in-frame clones and is missing some. The data show about 82,000 clones, over 80% seen once. Sequenced input: peripheral blood. All receptors derive from an elderly man with active or convalescent COVID-19.

Within the sample, this clone is medium-sized (0.01 to 0.1%). The J gene is TRBJ2-2, the V gene TRBV3-1 (or the pseudogene TRBV3-2); 11 nucleotides line up with TRBD2. The CDR3 runs to 18 residues. From germline, CDR1 is LGHDT and CDR2 YNNKEL (reference sequence). With 0 bases clipped from V and 10 bases from J, the junction kept 13 bases outside the gene matches. The CDR3 reads CASSQESLDSGRAPELFF. CDR3 nucleotides: TGTGCCAGCAGCCAAGAATCCTTAGATAGCGGGAGGGCCCCGGAGCTGTTTTTT.

V is TRBV6-5 and J is TRBJ2-3; D uncertain. CDR1 MNHEY and CDR2 SVGAGI come from the germline V gene. The CDR3 runs 13 residues. V lost 6 bases to trimming and J lost 2 bases, with 9 bases between them. CDR3 loop: CASRHPSTDTQYF. The CDR3 nucleotides read TGTGCCAGCAGACACCCTTCCACAGATACGCAGTATTTT.

This CDR3 is CATSRDRLSGNTIYF. The CDR3 DNA reads TGTGCCACCAGCAGAGATCGGTTATCTGGAAACACCATATATTTT. The chain has TRBV15 and TRBJ1-3, with D uncertain. Germline lookup yields CDR1 LNHNV and CDR2 YYDKDF (reference sequence). This CDR3 is 15 amino acids long. V dropped 0 bases and J dropped 1 base, with 7 bases sitting between them.

The V and J genes are TRBV2 and TRBJ2-5, with 7 bases identical to TRBD2. This CDR3 spans 14 amino acids. Germline values: CDR1 SNHLY, CDR2 FYNNEI. Germline trimming cut 5 bases from V and 5 bases from J; bases unmatched to any gene: 8. This CDR3 is CASSPSWGGETQYF. The CDR3 DNA sequence: TGTGCCAGCAGTCCCAGCTGGGGGGGGGAGACCCAGTACTTC.

This chain connects TRBV6-2 or TRBV6-3 to TRBJ2-1; 12 nucleotides match TRBD2. Germline V gene data show CDR1 as MNHEY and CDR2 as SVGEGT. The trim removed 5 bases at V and 4 bases at J, leaving 3 bases unmatched. The CDR3 totals 15 residues. CDR3 DNA: TGTGCCAGCAGTCGACTAGCGGGAGTTTACAATGAGCAGTTCTTC. Residues: CASSRLAGVYNEQFF.

The gene calls are TRBV6-5 and TRBJ1-1, with TRBD1 identical over 7 bases. J lost 1 base, V lost 7 bases, and 6 bases had no gene match. There are 14 residues in the CDR3. Germline assignment: CDR1 MNHEY and CDR2 SVGAGI. The CDR3: CASTRQGSNTEAFF. DNA for the CDR3: TGTGCCAGCACTCGACAGGGCTCGAACACTGAAGCTTTCTTT.

CDR3 protein: CASSLGTSGGPGIQYF. The CDR3 DNA reads as TGCGCCAGCAGCTTGGGCACTAGCGGGGGGCCGGGCATTCAGTACTTC. The V call is TRBV5-1, the J call TRBJ2-4; 12 nucleotides agree with TRBD2. Germline CDR1 and CDR2: SGHRS and YFSETQ. The CDR3 is 16 amino acids. V lost 0 bases, J lost 9 bases, and 7 bases stayed unmatched. The variable domain in full, with the rest retrieved from reference TRBV5-1 and TRBJ2-4, is KAGVTQTPRYLIKTRGQQVTLSCSPISGHRSVSWYQQTPGQGLQFLFEYFSETQRNKGNFPGRFSGRQFSNSRSEMNVSTLELGDSALYLCASSLGTSGGPGIQYFGAGTRLSVL.

The chain recombines TRBV20-1 with TRBJ2-5; D unresolved. CDR1 and CDR2 (germline): DFQATT, SNEGSKA (reference sequence). The CDR3 has 11 residues. Trimming took off 7 bases at V and 4 bases at J, with 10 bases between the two ends. The CDR3: CSVRTLETQYF. The CDR3 bases are TGCAGTGTCAGAACCTTAGAGACCCAGTACTTC.

The chain is built from TRBV19 and TRBJ1-5, with TRBD1 identical over 7 bases. Germline CDR1 and CDR2: LNHDA and SQIVND (reference sequence). The CDR3 length is 14 residues. With V trimmed by 5 bases and J by 3 bases, 4 bases remained unmatched. CDR3 sequence reads: CASSRQGDNQPQHF. CDR3 nucleotides: TGTGCCAGTAGTCGTCAGGGGGACAATCAGCCCCAGCATTTT.

This clone was seen just once. The CDR3 reads CASSRHQTGQDLTGELFF. As DNA, the CDR3 is TGCGCCAGCAGCCGCCACCAAACTGGACAGGACCTCACCGGGGAGCTGTTTTTT. This sequence joins TRBV5-1 and TRBJ2-2; 7 bases are shared with TRBD1. This CDR3 contains 18 residues. In germline, CDR1 is SGHRS, CDR2 YFSETQ. The junction had 16 bases not matched to a gene; V was cut back by 4 bases and J by 4 bases.

This clone was observed a handful of times. The chain recombines TRBV7-3 with TRBJ2-3; D not certain. The CDR3 loop spans 16 amino acids. Per germline, CDR1 SGHTA and CDR2 FQGTGA. Trimming took off 2 bases at V and 0 bases at J, with 12 bases between the two ends. The CDR3 nucleotides read TGTGCCAGCAGCTTAGAGGCATCCGCTAGCACAGATACGCAGTATTTT. Its translation is CASSLEASASTDTQYF.

The chain couples TRBV19 to TRBJ1-1; weak D call: TRBD1 (5 bases). The germline V gene encodes CDR1 LNHDA and CDR2 SQIVND (reference sequence). V shed 5 bases and J shed 6 bases, with 16 bases lying between them. This CDR3 spans 14 amino acids. The CDR3 region has the DNA TGTGCCAGTAGTCTCACAGGTAGTAGGCCTGAAGCTTTCTTT. Translation gives CASSLTGSRPEAFF. Based on the CDR3 plus reference TRBV19 and TRBJ1-1, the full variable domain is DGGITQSPKYLFRKEGQNVTLSCEQNLNHDAMYWYRQDPGQGLRLIYYSQIVNDFQKGDIAEGYSVSREKKESFPLTVTSAQKNPTAFYLCASSLTGSRPEAFFGQGTRLTVV.

J is TRBJ2-2 and V is TRBV6-5, with TRBD2 as a possible D gene (5 bases). V was shortened by 6 bases and J by 5 bases, with 13 bases between the two germline ends. CDR3 length equals 14 residues. The germline CDR1 and CDR2 sequences are MNHEY and SVGAGI. This CDR3 is CASRGRGRTGELFF. In DNA form, the CDR3 reads TGTGCCAGCAGGGGGAGAGGGCGGACCGGGGAGCTGTTTTTT.

This clone showed up just a few times. The rearrangement links TRBV7-2 to TRBJ2-2, with TRBD2 identical over 10 bases. CDR1 is SGHTA, CDR2 FQGNSA, per germline. The CDR3 runs to 17 residues. Trimming cost V 3 bases and J 6 bases; bases outside gene matches: 10. CDR3 DNA sequence: TGTGCCAGCAGCTTGCCCGCTAGCGGGAGAAGGGCCGGGGAGCTGTTTTTT. This sequence encodes CASSLPASGRRAGELFF.

This sequence joins TRBV7-3 and TRBJ2-2; perhaps TRBD2 as D (7 bases). The CDR3 contains 17 residues. The V end was cut by 5 bases, the J end by 1 base, with 17 bases between. Germline CDR1 reads SGHTA; CDR2 reads FQGTGA. CDR3 bases: TGTGCCAGCAGCCCGGGGGCGGGAGACCTGAACACCGGGGAGCTGTTTTTT. This gives the protein CASSPGAGDLNTGELFF. The whole variable domain, remainder taken from reference TRBV7-3 and TRBJ2-2, is GAGVSQTPSNKVTEKGKYVELRCDPISGHTALYWYRQSLGQGPEFLIYFQGTGAADDSGLPNDRFFAVRPEGSVSTLKIQRTERGDSAVYLCASSPGAGDLNTGELFFGEGSRLTVL.

The table lists this clone with a count of one. The V call is TRBV7-9, the J call TRBJ1-6, with D maybe TRBD1 (6 bases). The CDR3 runs to 16 residues. Trimming pared 5 bases from V and 14 bases from J, leaving 25 bases between. Looked up from germline, CDR1 is SEHNR and CDR2 is FQNEAQ (reference sequence). The CDR3 sequence is CASSESPRRGYGALHF. In DNA, the CDR3 is TGTGCCAGCAGCGAAAGCCCGCGCAGGGGCTATGGAGCCCTCCACTTT.

The chain uses TRBV27 and TRBJ1-2; 9 bases fit TRBD1. Germline V gives CDR1 MNHEY, CDR2 SMNVEV (reference sequence). The J segment lost 8 bases and the V segment lost 6 bases, leaving 7 bases of the junction unmatched. This CDR3 region has 13 residues. CDR3 nucleotides: TGTGCCAGCAGCAAGGGGACAGGGTTGGGCTACACCTTC. This sequence encodes CASSKGTGLGYTF.

The V and J genes are TRBV5-5 and TRBJ1-2, with 7 bases aligning to TRBD1. This CDR3 contains 13 residues. CDR1 SGHKS and CDR2 YYEKEE come from the germline V gene (reference sequence). Trimming removed 2 bases from V and 10 bases from J; junction bases left unmatched: 8. The DNA of the CDR3 is TGTGCCAGCAGCTTTGGGACAGTGACCGACTACACCTTC. Amino acids: CASSFGTVTDYTF.

This clone has only one observation. The genes are TRBV6-5 and TRBJ2-4, with 8 bases fitting TRBD1. V lost 11 bases to trimming and J lost 5 bases; unmatched junction nucleotides: 5. The CDR3 is 12 residues long. The germline gives CDR1 MNHEY, CDR2 SVGAGI. The DNA of the CDR3 is TGTGCCGGTTCGGACAGGGAAAACATTCAGTACTTC. This encodes CAGSDRENIQYF.

This sequence joins TRBV18 and TRBJ2-3, with TRBD2 as a possible D gene (6 bases). This CDR3 spans 15 amino acids. V was clipped by 8 bases and J by 2 bases, with 17 bases between them. Looked up from germline, CDR1 is KGHSH and CDR2 is LQKENI. The CDR3: CASREERVTTDTQYF. The DNA for the CDR3 is TGTGCCAGCAGAGAAGAGCGGGTTACCACAGATACGCAGTATTTT.

The chain is built from TRBV27 and TRBJ2-5; the D gene is possibly TRBD1 (6 bases). This CDR3 comprises 16 residues. Trimming shortened V by 1 base and J by 7 bases, and 19 bases separated the two germline ends. From germline, CDR1 is MNHEY and CDR2 SMNVEV (reference sequence). The CDR3: CASSLYNTGNGGTQYF. The CDR3 DNA reads TGTGCCAGCAGTTTATATAACACAGGGAATGGGGGGACCCAGTACTTC.

This clone was observed a few times. The sample holds other DNA sequences that translate to the same CDR3. The genes are TRBV7-8 and TRBJ1-3; no clear D. The CDR3 runs 13 residues. Germline V gives CDR1 SGHVS, CDR2 FQNEAQ. V shed 3 bases and J shed 4 bases, with 7 bases lying between them. CDR3 region: CASSFLDGNTIYF. CDR3 coding DNA: TGTGCCAGCAGCTTCCTAGACGGAAACACCATATATTTT.

In its sample, this clone was seen once. The rearrangement joins TRBV5-1 to TRBJ2-2; D is perhaps TRBD1 (6 bases). Trimming removed 4 bases at V and 2 bases at J, with 9 bases between. Per the germline V gene, CDR1 is SGHRS and CDR2 is YFSETQ. The CDR3 length is 14 residues. CDR3 loop: CASSRDTNTGELFF. The DNA for the CDR3 is TGCGCCAGCAGCCGGGACACAAACACCGGGGAGCTGTTTTTT. Using reference TRBV5-1 and TRBJ2-2 for the parts outside the CDR3, the full variable domain is KAGVTQTPRYLIKTRGQQVTLSCSPISGHRSVSWYQQTPGQGLQFLFEYFSETQRNKGNFPGRFSGRQFSNSRSEMNVSTLELGDSALYLCASSRDTNTGELFFGEGSRLTVL.

The chain links TRBV6-5 to TRBJ1-2; TRBD1 agrees at 7 bases. With V trimmed by 8 bases and J by 6 bases, 12 bases remained unmatched. The length of the CDR3 is 14 residues. The germline CDR1 and CDR2 sequences are MNHEY and SVGAGI. CDR3 in DNA: TGTGCCAGCGGAGTGACCGGCAGGGGGAATGGCTACACCTTC. Encoded protein: CASGVTGRGNGYTF.

CDR3 sequence (DNA): TGTGCCAGTAGCCGGGGGACGGGAACTAATGAAAAACTGTTTTTT. It translates to CASSRGTGTNEKLFF. This chain joins TRBV19 and TRBJ1-4; perhaps TRBD1 as D (5 bases). The germline CDR1 and CDR2 sequences are LNHDA and SQIVND (reference sequence). Between the trimmed V and J ends, which lost 6 bases and 1 base, there was a span of 12 bases. The CDR3 totals 15 residues.